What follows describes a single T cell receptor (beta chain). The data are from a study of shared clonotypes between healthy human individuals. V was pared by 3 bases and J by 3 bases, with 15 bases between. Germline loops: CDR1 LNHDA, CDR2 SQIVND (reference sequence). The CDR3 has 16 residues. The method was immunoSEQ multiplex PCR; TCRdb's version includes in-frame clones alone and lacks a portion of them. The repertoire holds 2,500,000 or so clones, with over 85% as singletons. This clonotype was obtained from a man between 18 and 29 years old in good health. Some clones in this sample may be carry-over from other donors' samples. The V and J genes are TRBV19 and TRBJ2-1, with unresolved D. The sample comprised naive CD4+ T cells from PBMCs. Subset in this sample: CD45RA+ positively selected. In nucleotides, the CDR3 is TGTGCCAGTAGTATGGTAGGGCCCCAATTCTACAATGAGCAGTTCTTC. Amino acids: CASSMVGPQFYNEQFF. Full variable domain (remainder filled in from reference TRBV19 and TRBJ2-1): DGGITQSPKYLFRKEGQNVTLSCEQNLNHDAMYWYRQDPGQGLRLIYYSQIVNDFQKGDIAEGYSVSREKKESFPLTVTSAQKNPTAFYLCASSMVGPQFYNEQFFGPGTRLTVL.